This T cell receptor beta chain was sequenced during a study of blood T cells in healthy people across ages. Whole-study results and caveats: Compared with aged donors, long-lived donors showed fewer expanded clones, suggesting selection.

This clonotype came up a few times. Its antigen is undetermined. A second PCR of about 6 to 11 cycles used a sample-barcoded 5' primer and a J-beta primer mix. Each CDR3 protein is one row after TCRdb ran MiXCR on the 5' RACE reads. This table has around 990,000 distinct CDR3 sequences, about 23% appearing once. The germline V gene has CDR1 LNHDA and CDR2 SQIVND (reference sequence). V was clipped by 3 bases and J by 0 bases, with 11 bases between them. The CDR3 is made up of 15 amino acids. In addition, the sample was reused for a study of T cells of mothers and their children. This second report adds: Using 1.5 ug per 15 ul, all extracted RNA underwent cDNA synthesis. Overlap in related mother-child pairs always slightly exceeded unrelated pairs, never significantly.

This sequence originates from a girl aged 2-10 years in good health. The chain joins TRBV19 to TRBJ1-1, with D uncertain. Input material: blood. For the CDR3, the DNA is TGTGCCAGTAGTATCGTTGTGGGTATGAACACTGAAGCTTTCTTT. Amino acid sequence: CASSIVVGMNTEAFF.